Below, 22 T cell receptor beta chains from the same sample are listed, as sequenced in a study of blood T cell repertoires in COVID-19. Here immunoSEQ multiplex PCR was the method, and the copy in TCRdb shows in-frame clones only, minus some. Of approximately 270,000 clones detected, around 90% appear once; the ten largest clones hold under 4%. The sequenced sample consisted of peripheral blood. The receptors here all came from a man between 18 and 29 years old with active or convalescent COVID-19.

This chain links TRBV11-2 with TRBJ2-7; TRBD1 might be the D (5 bases). The germline V gene encodes CDR1 SGHAT and CDR2 FQNNGV. Trimming removed 1 base from V and 4 bases from J, with 14 bases in between. The CDR3 runs 15 residues. The CDR3 here is CASSLGGAARYEQYF. Written as DNA, the CDR3 is TGTGCCAGCAGCTTAGGGGGCGCAGCCCGATACGAGCAGTACTTC.

The J gene is TRBJ2-2, the V gene TRBV9; D remains unclear. The CDR3 is made up of 13 amino acids. Trimming cost V 0 bases and J 6 bases, with 6 bases left between them. CDR1 is SGDLS, CDR2 YYNGEE, per germline. The CDR3 reads CASSVGSAGELFF. The CDR3 DNA reads as TGTGCCAGCAGCGTAGGATCGGCCGGGGAGCTGTTTTTT.

The gene calls are TRBV15 and TRBJ2-5; 9 positions match TRBD1. The length of the CDR3 is 18 residues. The ends lost 0 bases at V and 1 base at J; junction bases unmatched: 9. The germline V gene encodes CDR1 LNHNV and CDR2 YYDKDF (reference sequence). As DNA, the CDR3 is TGTGCCACCAGCAGAGATTATGGGACAGGGTTAGGCCAAGAGACCCAGTACTTC. Translated, it gives CATSRDYGTGLGQETQYF. Using reference TRBV15 and TRBJ2-5 for the parts outside the CDR3, the full variable domain is DAMVIQNPRYQVTQFGKPVTLSCSQTLNHNVMYWYQQKSSQAPKLLFHYYDKDFNNEADTPDNFQSRRPNTSFCFLDIRSPGLGDTAMYLCATSRDYGTGLGQETQYFGPGTRLLVL.

The V gene is TRBV7-3, the J gene TRBJ2-1, with 9 bases aligning to TRBD1. Unmatched junction bases numbered 10, after V lost 1 base and J lost 6 bases. Germline values: CDR1 SGHTA, CDR2 FQGTGA. CDR3 length: 17 residues. In nucleotides, the CDR3 is TGTGCCAGCAGCTTAATACAGGGGGCGGAAAGAAGCAATGAGCAGTTCTTC. Residues: CASSLIQGAERSNEQFF.

The chain carries TRBV24-1 and TRBJ1-4; D gene uncertain. Trimming left V 3 bases short and J 7 bases short, with 14 bases between. Germline CDR1 and CDR2: KGHDR and SFDVKD. CDR3 length: 15 residues. The DNA of the CDR3 is TGTGCCACCAGTGATCTGGGAGCGGGAGGTGAAAAACTGTTTTTT. Residues: CATSDLGAGGEKLFF.

The chain combines TRBV7-2 with TRBJ2-7; 7 nucleotides agree with TRBD1. The CDR3 spans 15 residues. With V trimmed by 1 base and J by 4 bases, 7 bases remained unmatched. CDR1 SGHTA and CDR2 FQGNSA come from the germline V gene. The CDR3 DNA reads TGTGCCAGCAGCTTAGGGGGACAGAACTTTTACGAGCAGTACTTC. Translation gives CASSLGGQNFYEQYF.

This chain connects TRBV5-1 to TRBJ1-5; D unresolved. Trimming pared 5 bases from V and 6 bases from J, leaving 15 bases between. Germline CDR1 SGHRS, CDR2 YFSETQ. This CDR3 region has 14 residues. The CDR3 sequence: CASRPRPATQPQHF. The CDR3 DNA is TGCGCCAGCAGGCCGCGGCCAGCGACTCAGCCCCAGCATTTT.

The rearrangement uses TRBV11-2 and TRBJ2-5; 8 bases fit TRBD2. The CDR3 spans 14 residues. Per the germline V gene, CDR1 is SGHAT and CDR2 is FQNNGV. V dropped 4 bases and J dropped 5; count of bases not matched to a gene: 6. CDR3 nucleotide sequence: TGTGCCAGCAGCTCTAGGACTAGCTCGGAGACCCAGTACTTC. Protein: CASSSRTSSETQYF.

The chain has TRBV6-5 and TRBJ1-1, with a possible D match to TRBD1 (6 bases). Germline assignment: CDR1 MNHEY and CDR2 SVGAGI. The CDR3 has 14 residues. Trimming pared 7 bases from V and 6 bases from J, leaving 18 bases between. The CDR3 loop is CASTPAGGLAEAFF. In DNA form, the CDR3 reads TGTGCCAGCACCCCCGCGGGGGGGCTAGCTGAAGCTTTCTTT.

This chain uses TRBV6-5 with TRBJ1-2; weak D call: TRBD1 (6 bases). The germline V gene has CDR1 MNHEY and CDR2 SVGAGI. The CDR3 consists of 13 residues. V gave up 7 bases and J gave up 4 bases, with 13 bases separating them. The CDR3 bases are TGTGCCAGCACTGCAGACAGGATCTATGGCTACACCTTC. Translation: CASTADRIYGYTF.

The chain recombines TRBV4-3 with TRBJ1-4; a weak D match, TRBD1 (5 bases). Deletions cut 0 bases from V and 8 bases from J, with 13 bases between. Germline CDR1 and CDR2: LGHNA and YSLEER. The length of the CDR3 is 15 residues. CDR3 region: CASSQDWRGGEKLFF. The CDR3 nucleotides read TGCGCCAGCAGCCAAGATTGGCGGGGGGGAGAAAAACTGTTTTTT.

V usage is TRBV19 and J usage is TRBJ1-4; unclear D gene. Germline values: CDR1 LNHDA, CDR2 SQIVND (reference sequence). The CDR3 has 12 residues. V lost 5 bases, J lost 8 bases, and 9 bases lay in between. CDR3 coding DNA: TGTGCCAGTAGTCCTCTAAGAGAAAAACTGTTTTTT. Amino acids: CASSPLREKLFF. Combining the CDR3 with reference TRBV19 and TRBJ1-4 gives the whole variable domain DGGITQSPKYLFRKEGQNVTLSCEQNLNHDAMYWYRQDPGQGLRLIYYSQIVNDFQKGDIAEGYSVSREKKESFPLTVTSAQKNPTAFYLCASSPLREKLFFGSGTQLSVL.

The chain carries TRBV7-2 and TRBJ1-5, with D perhaps TRBD1 (6 bases). Looked up from germline, CDR1 is SGHTA and CDR2 is FQGNSA. V was trimmed by 1 base and J by 3 bases, leaving 10 bases between them. The CDR3 extends over 15 amino acids. The CDR3 DNA sequence: TGTGCCAGCAGCTTAGAACAGGGAATCAATCAGCCCCAGCATTTT. Its protein product is CASSLEQGINQPQHF.

V usage is TRBV27 and J usage is TRBJ2-6; D remains ambiguous. The CDR3 is 15 amino acids. Germline CDR1 reads MNHEY; CDR2 reads SMNVEV (reference sequence). Trimming shortened V by 4 bases and J by 2 bases, and 9 bases separated the two germline ends. The CDR3 bases are TGTGCCAGCAGTTCCCTTGAGGCTGGGGCCAACGTCCTGACTTTC. Amino acid sequence: CASSSLEAGANVLTF.

The chain employs TRBV28 and TRBJ1-3; 7 bases are shared with TRBD1. Per germline, CDR1 MDHEN and CDR2 SYDVKM. There are 16 residues in the CDR3. J lost 4 bases, V lost 5 bases, and 11 bases had no gene match. Written as DNA, the CDR3 is TGTGCCAGCAGTCCCTTCCCGGGACAGAGGGGAAACACCATATATTTT. Protein sequence: CASSPFPGQRGNTIYF.

The genes are TRBV5-6 and TRBJ2-7; no clear D gene. The CDR3 sequence is 11 residues long. In germline, CDR1 is SGHDT, CDR2 YYEEEE. V shed 1 base and J shed 6 bases, with 5 bases lying between them. For the CDR3, the DNA is TGTGCCAGCAGCTTGCTAGGCGAGCAGTACTTC. This codes for CASSLLGEQYF.

CDR3 region: CASSIRGGRSNEQFF. The CDR3 coding sequence is TGTGCCAGTAGTATACGGGGCGGGAGATCAAATGAGCAGTTCTTC. The V and J genes are TRBV19 and TRBJ2-1; TRBD2 agrees at 7 bases. Trimming at V came to 2 bases and at J to 7 bases, leaving 8 bases not matched to a gene. This CDR3 has 15 amino acids. The germline V gene encodes CDR1 LNHDA and CDR2 SQIVND (reference sequence).

This chain connects TRBV6-2 or TRBV6-3 to TRBJ2-7; no definite D call. Germline-derived CDR1 and CDR2 are MNHEY and SVGEGT. This CDR3 has 12 residues. Trimming cost V 6 bases and J 3 bases, with 9 bases left between them. Here the CDR3 reads CASSHISYEQYF. CDR3 DNA sequence: TGTGCCAGCAGCCATATTAGCTACGAGCAGTACTTC.

The chain uses TRBV5-1 and TRBJ2-5; 11 bases are shared with TRBD2. After removal of 4 bases from V and 0 bases from J, the junction contained 5 bases not matched to a gene. The CDR3 contains 16 residues. Germline V CDR1 and CDR2: SGHRS, YFSETQ. For the CDR3, the DNA is TGCGCCAGCAGCAATAGACTAGCGGGGAACCAAGAGACCCAGTACTTC. Translation: CASSNRLAGNQETQYF.

This chain uses TRBV6-2 or TRBV6-3 with TRBJ1-2; tentative D call: TRBD1 (6 bases). In germline, CDR1 is MNHEY, CDR2 SVGEGT. The V and J ends lost 4 bases and 10 bases respectively, with 19 bases between them. CDR3 length equals 14 residues. CDR3 loop: CASSFRQARQAYTF. DNA for the CDR3: TGTGCCAGCAGTTTTAGACAGGCCCGTCAGGCCTACACCTTC.

V and J are TRBV10-3 and TRBJ2-7; TRBD1 agrees at 10 bases. The germline CDR1 and CDR2 sequences are ENHRY and SYGVKD. The ends lost 5 bases at V and 2 bases at J; junction bases unmatched: 3. The CDR3 totals 14 residues. CDR3 residues: CAISRGQGAYEQYF. DNA for the CDR3: TGTGCCATCAGTAGAGGACAGGGGGCCTACGAGCAGTACTTC.

The V call is TRBV13, the J call TRBJ2-7; D is possibly TRBD1 (6 bases). The CDR3 runs to 18 residues. The V and J ends lost 0 bases and 3 bases respectively, with 21 bases between them. From germline, CDR1 is PRHDT and CDR2 FYEKMQ (reference sequence). CDR3 nucleotides: TGTGCCAGCAGCTTAGGAGGATCGGAGACAGGATGGGGCTACGAGCAGTACTTC. Its protein product is CASSLGGSETGWGYEQYF.